Sequencing of this T cell receptor (beta chain) was carried out in a study of regulatory T cells in long-lasting Graves disease. General study points: Persistent disease samples used TRBV28, TRBJ1-2 and TRBJ2-5 preferentially.

Time point described: newly diagnosed GD, antithyroid drugs for less than 3 months. RNA isolated from PBMCs was used to make the TCR library. Researchers made TCR beta libraries by using iRepertoire HTBI primers and running Arm-PCR on CDR3 regions. TCRdb used MiXCR to reprocess the multiplex PCR reads, holding one entry per CDR3 protein. The table records 200,000 to 250,000 distinct CDR3 sequences, around 16% of them present only once. The CDR3 is 16 amino acids. After removal of 1 base from V and 1 base from J, the junction contained 5 bases not matched to a gene. Germline V gives CDR1 DFQATT, CDR2 SNEGSKA (reference sequence). Ten or more counts support this clonotype. Its cognate antigen is unknown.

This sequence originates from a female donor with Graves disease. The specimen comprised peripheral blood mononuclear cells (PBMCs), sampled at new diagnosis, from a patient treated with antithyroid drugs. V and J are TRBV20-1 and TRBJ2-2, with 8 bases identical to TRBD2. CDR3 DNA sequence: TGCAGTGCTAGAGTGGTGGCGGGAGGGAACACCGGGGAGCTGTTTTTT. It yields the protein CSARVVAGGNTGELFF.